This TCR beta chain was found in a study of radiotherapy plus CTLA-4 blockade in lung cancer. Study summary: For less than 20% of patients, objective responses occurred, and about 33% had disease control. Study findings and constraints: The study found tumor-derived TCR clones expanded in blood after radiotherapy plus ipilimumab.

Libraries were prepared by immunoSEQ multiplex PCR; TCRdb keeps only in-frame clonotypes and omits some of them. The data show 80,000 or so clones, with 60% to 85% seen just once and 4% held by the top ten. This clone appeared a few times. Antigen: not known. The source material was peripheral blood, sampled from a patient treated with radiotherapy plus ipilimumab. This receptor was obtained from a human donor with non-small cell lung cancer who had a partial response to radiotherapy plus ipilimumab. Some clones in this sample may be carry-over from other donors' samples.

CDR3 region: CASSHPGQVFTEAFF. The CDR3 nucleotides read TGCGCCAGCAGCCACCCCGGACAGGTGTTCACTGAAGCTTTCTTT. This chain uses TRBV4-1 with TRBJ1-1; the match to TRBD1 covers 7 bases. This CDR3 is built from 15 residues. V lost 3 bases to trimming and J lost 4 bases; unmatched junction nucleotides: 8. From germline, CDR1 is MGHRA and CDR2 YSYEKL.